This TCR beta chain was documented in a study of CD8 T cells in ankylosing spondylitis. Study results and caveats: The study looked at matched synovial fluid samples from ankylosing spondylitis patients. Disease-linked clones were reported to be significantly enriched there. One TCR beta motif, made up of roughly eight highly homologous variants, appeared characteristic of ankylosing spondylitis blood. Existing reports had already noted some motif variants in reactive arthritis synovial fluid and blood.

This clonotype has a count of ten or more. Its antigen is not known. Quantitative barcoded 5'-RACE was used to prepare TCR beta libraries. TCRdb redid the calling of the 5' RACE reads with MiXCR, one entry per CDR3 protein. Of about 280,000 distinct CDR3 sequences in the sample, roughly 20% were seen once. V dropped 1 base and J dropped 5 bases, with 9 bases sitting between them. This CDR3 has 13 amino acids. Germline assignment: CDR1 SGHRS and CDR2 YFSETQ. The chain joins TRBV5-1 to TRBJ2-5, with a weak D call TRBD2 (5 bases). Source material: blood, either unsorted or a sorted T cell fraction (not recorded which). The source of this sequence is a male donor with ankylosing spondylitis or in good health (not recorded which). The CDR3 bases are TGCGCCAGCAGCTTGAGCTGGGAGGAGACCCAGTACTTC. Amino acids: CASSLSWEETQYF.